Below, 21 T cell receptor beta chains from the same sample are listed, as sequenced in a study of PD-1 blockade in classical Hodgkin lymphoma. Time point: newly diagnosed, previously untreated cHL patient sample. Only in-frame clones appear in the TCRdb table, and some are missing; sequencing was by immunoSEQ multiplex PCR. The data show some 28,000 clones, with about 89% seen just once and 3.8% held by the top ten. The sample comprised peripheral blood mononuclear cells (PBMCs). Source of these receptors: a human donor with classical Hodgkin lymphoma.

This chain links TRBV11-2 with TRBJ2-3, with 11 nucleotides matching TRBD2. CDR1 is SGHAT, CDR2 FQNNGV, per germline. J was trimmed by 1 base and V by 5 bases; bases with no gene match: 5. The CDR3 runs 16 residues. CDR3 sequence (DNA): TGTGCCAGCAGCGCCCTAGCGGGAGGTCGCACAGATACGCAGTATTTT. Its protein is CASSALAGGRTDTQYF. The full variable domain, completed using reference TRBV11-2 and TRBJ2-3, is EAGVAQSPRYKIIEKRQSVAFWCNPISGHATLYWYQQILGQGPKLLIQFQNNGVVDDSQLPKDRFSAERLKGVDSTLKIQPAKLEDSAVYLCASSALAGGRTDTQYFGPGTRLTVL.

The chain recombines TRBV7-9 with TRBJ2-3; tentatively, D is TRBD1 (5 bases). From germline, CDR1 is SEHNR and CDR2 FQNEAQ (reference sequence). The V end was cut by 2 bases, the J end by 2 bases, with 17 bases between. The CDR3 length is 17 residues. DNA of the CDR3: TGTGCCAGCAGCTTAAGTTTCAGGACACCAAACACAGATACGCAGTATTTT. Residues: CASSLSFRTPNTDTQYF.

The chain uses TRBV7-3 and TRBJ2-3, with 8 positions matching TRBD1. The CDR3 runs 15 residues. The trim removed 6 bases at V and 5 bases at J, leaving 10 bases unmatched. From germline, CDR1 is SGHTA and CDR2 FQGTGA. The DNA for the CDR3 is TGTGCCAGCAGTTTCCGGACAGGGTGGGGAGATACGCAGTATTTT. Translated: CASSFRTGWGDTQYF.

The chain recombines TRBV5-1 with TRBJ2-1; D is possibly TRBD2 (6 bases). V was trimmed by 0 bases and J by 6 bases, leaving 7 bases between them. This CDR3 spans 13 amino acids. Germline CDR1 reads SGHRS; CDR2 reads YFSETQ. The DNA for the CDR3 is TGCGCCAGCAGCTTGGGGGAGGTCAATGAGCAGTTCTTC. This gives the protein CASSLGEVNEQFF.

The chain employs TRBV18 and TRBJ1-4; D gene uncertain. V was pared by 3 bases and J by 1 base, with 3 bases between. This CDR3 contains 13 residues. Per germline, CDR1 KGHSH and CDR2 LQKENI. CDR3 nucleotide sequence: TGTGCCAGCTCACCGGGAACTAATGAAAAACTGTTTTTT. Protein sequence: CASSPGTNEKLFF.

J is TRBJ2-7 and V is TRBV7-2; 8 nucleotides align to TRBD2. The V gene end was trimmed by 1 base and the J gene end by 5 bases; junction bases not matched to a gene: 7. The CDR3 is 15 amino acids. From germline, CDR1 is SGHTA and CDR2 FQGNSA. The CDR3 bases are TGTGCCAGCAGCTTAGACGGGAGGGCCTTCAACGAGCAGTACTTC. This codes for CASSLDGRAFNEQYF.

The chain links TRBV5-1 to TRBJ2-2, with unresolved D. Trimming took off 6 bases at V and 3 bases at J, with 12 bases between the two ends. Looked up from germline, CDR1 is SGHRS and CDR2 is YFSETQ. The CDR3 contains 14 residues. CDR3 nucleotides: TGCGCCAGCACCCGACGTGGAGACACCGGGGAGCTGTTTTTT. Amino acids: CASTRRGDTGELFF.

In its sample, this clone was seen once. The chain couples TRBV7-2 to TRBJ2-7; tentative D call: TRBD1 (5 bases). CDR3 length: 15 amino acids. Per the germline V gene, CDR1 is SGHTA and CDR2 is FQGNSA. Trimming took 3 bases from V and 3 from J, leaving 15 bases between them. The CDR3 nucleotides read TGTGCCAGCAGCTTGGGCAGGGTTAGAGACTACGAGCAGTACTTC. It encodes CASSLGRVRDYEQYF.

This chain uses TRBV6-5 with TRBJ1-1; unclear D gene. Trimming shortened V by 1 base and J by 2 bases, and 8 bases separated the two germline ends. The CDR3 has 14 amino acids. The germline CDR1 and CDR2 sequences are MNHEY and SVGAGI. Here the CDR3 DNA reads TGTGCCAGCAGTTACTGGGTTTCAAACACTGAAGCTTTCTTT. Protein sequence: CASSYWVSNTEAFF.

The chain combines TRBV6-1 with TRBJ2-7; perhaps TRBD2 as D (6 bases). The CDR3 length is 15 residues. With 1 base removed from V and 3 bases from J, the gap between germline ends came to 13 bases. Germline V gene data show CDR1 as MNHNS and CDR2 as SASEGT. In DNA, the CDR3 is TGTGCCAGCAGTGAAGAAGGGACTGGGTACTACGAGCAGTACTTC. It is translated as CASSEEGTGYYEQYF.

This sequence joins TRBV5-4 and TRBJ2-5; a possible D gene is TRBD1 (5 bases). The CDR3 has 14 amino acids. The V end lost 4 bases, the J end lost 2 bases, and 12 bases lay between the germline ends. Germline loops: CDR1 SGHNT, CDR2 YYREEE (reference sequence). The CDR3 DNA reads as TGTGCCAGCAGCCCCAATCGACAGCAAGAGACCCAGTACTTC. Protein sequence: CASSPNRQQETQYF.

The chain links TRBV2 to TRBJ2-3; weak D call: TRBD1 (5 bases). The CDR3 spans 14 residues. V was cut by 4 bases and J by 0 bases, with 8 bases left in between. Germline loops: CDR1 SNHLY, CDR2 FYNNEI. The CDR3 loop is CASSVGLSTDTQYF. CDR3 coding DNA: TGTGCCAGCAGTGTGGGGCTTAGCACAGATACGCAGTATTTT. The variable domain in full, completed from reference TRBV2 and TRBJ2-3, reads EPEVTQTPSHQVTQMGQEVILRCVPISNHLYFYWYRQILGQKVEFLVSFYNNEISEKSEIFDDQFSVERPDGSNFTLKIRSTKLEDSAMYFCASSVGLSTDTQYFGPGTRLTVL.

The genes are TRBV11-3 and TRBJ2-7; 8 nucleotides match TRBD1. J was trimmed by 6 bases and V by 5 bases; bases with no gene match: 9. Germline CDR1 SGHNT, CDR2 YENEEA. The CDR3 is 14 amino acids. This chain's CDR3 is CASSPGQGLGEQYF. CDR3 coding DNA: TGTGCCAGCAGCCCCGGACAGGGTCTAGGCGAGCAGTACTTC.

The CDR3 region has the DNA TGCGCCAGCAGTGAGAACAGGGCGAACACTGAAGCTTTCTTT. Amino acid sequence: CASSENRANTEAFF. The chain employs TRBV10-1 and TRBJ1-1; TRBD1 is a possible D gene (6 bases). The CDR3 consists of 14 residues. The germline V gene has CDR1 WNHNN and CDR2 SYGVQD (reference sequence). The V gene lost 2 bases and the J gene lost 1 base, with 8 bases spanning the gap.

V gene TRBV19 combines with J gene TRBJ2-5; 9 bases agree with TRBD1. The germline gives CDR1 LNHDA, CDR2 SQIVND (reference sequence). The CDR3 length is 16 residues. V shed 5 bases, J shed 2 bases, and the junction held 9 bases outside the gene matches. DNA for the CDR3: TGTGCCAGTAGTCTAACACCGGGACAGGGACAAGAGACCCAGTACTTC. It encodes CASSLTPGQGQETQYF.

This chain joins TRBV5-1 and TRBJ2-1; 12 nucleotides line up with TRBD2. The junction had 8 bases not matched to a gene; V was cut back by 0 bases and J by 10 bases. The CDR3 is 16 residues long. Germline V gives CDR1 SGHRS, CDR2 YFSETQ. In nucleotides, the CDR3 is TGCGCCAGCAGCTTGGGTTCTAGCGGGAGGGCGGAGGAGCAGTTCTTC. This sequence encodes CASSLGSSGRAEEQFF.

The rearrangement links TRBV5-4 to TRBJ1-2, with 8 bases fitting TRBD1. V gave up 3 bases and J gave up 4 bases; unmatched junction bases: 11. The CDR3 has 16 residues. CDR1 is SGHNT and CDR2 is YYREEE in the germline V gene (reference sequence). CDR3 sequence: CASSYDRGGFGYGYTF. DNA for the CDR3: TGTGCCAGCAGCTACGACAGGGGTGGTTTCGGCTATGGCTACACCTTC.

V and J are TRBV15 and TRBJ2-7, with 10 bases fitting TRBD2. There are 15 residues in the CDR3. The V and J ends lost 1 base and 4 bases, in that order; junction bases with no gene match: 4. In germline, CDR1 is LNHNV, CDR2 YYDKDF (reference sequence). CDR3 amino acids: CATSRVASGSYEQYF. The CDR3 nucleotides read TGTGCCACCAGCAGAGTGGCTAGCGGGAGTTACGAGCAGTACTTC.

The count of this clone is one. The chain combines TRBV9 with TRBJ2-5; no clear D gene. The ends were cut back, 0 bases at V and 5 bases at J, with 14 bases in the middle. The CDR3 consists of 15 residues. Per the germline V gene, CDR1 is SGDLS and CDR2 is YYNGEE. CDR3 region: CASSVAYVNQETQYF. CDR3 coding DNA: TGTGCCAGCAGCGTAGCTTATGTTAATCAGGAGACCCAGTACTTC.

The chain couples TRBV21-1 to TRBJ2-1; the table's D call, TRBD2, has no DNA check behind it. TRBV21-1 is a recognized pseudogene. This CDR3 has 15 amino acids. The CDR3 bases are TGTGCCAGCAGGTTGCTAGCGGACTCCTACAATGAGCAGTTCTTC. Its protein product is CASRLLADSYNEQFF.

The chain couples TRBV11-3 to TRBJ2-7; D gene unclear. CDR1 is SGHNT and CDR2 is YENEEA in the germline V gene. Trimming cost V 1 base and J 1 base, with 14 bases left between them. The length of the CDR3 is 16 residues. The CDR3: CASSLGYETASYEQYF. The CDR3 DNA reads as TGTGCCAGCAGCTTAGGTTACGAGACCGCGTCCTACGAGCAGTACTTC.